This record looks at one T cell receptor (beta chain) sequence and its context. This clonotype was detected once. It has no known antigen specificity. No qualities accompany the bases; no much larger clone lies one base away. This record belongs to a study of identical twins listed by TCRdb under 2016. Background for the entire study: To test whether fetal clonotypes persist, the study used deep sequencing on TCR alpha and beta repertoires from monozygotic twins, unrelated adults of various ages, and cord blood. To rule out contamination, replicate twin experiments were performed at different times with different library preparation protocols.

CDR1 is given as MRHNA and CDR2 as SNTAGT, both from the germline V gene. Spanning cysteine to phenylalanine, the CDR3 consists of 16 amino acids. Kept here is only the CDR3 DNA, which spans 48 bases and is read in frame from base 1. V has 3 bases trimmed and J has 7 bases trimmed; junction bases matching no gene number 9. The library was obtained by 5' RACE. Sequencing relied on an Illumina HiSeq 2000. A universal primer binding site was added through template switching, and the final cDNA carried a unique molecular identifier so that TCR cDNA molecules could be counted accurately. Specific primers in the conserved constant-segment region were used to synthesize first-strand cDNA for the TCR alpha and beta chains. Each cDNA library was double barcoded, with a SMART-Mk sample barcode plus Illumina barcodes, to control for contamination. Two successive PCR steps introduced TruSeq adapter sequences along with Illumina sample barcodes. TCR alpha and beta cDNA libraries were sequenced on the Illumina HiSeq platform with custom primers. The published analysis was carried out like this. Raw reads were processed with MiGEC to extract unique molecular identifiers, and MiXCR was used to determine CDR3 positions. Recombination models were inferred per individual with the repgenHMM and IGoR tools using an EM algorithm. The tcR package in R was used for shared clonotype analysis, with sharing normalized by the product of cloneset sizes. To study raw recombination without the effects of thymic and clonal selection, out-of-frame nonproductive sequences were analyzed. TCRdb's own reprocessing of the public reads used fastp at Q25 and MiXCR and kept productive beta chains. CDR3 protein sequences are deduplicated, and each keeps its most common genes and DNA. The V and J calls reflect TCRdb's pipeline rather than the authors' work. The sample contains 1.5 million or so distinct CDR3 sequences, about 32% of them found a single time. Under 0.35% of the sample comes from the top ten.

The study at large found these results: In monozygotic twins, out-of-frame TCR alpha sharing was systematically underestimated by recombination models, although the models agreed with sharing between unrelated individuals. Zero-insertion analyses could be partly confounded by invariant T cells such as MAIT and iNKT, although diverse VJ usage argued against such confounding for most clonotypes. Fewer insertions were carried by abundant cord blood beta clonotypes, a similar but weaker trend appeared in young adult naive repertoires, and no such trend appeared in memory repertoires. Compared with coincidental sharing between unrelated individuals, an excess of low generation-probability sequences was observed among out-of-frame TCR alpha sequences shared between twins. Because the same donors could not be followed over many years, the conclusions relied on cross-sectional statistical analysis. The excess sharing between twins in beta out-of-frame sequences was weaker because fewer shared sequences reduced the signal-to-noise ratio.

Every donor in the study was a healthy Caucasian. The chain uses TRBV6-4 and TRBJ1-6; TRBD1 agrees with 7 junctional bases. The source of this sequence is a newborn girl in good health. Sequencing was carried out using cord blood. Here the CDR3 is given as CASSETWTGGNSPLHF. The nucleotide sequence is TGTGCCAGCAGTGAGACCTGGACAGGCGGGAATTCACCCCTCCACTTT.